This entry lists 20 T cell receptor beta chains sequenced from one sample in a study of T cell clonality in common variable immunodeficiency. Assay used: immunoSEQ multiplex PCR; TCRdb lists only in-frame clones, some missing. Observed in the sample are tens of thousands of clones, none of them singletons. Sequenced: peripheral blood mononuclear cells. The receptors stem from a person aged 18-70 years in good health.

This clone was found many times. The CDR3 end is not reached by the read, which stops 3 residues before it; the germline J gene fills it in. The rearrangement uses TRBV6-2 or TRBV6-3 and TRBJ1-1; possibly TRBD1 for D (5 bases). V was pared by 5 bases and J by 3 bases, with 13 bases between. CDR1 is MNHEY, CDR2 SVGEGT, per germline. The CDR3 contains 14 residues. CDR3 DNA, as far as it was read: TGTGCCAGCAGTGAGCGAAGGGGTGACACTGAA. Amino acids: CASSERRGDTE. The full CDR3 protein reads CASSERRGDTEAFF.

This clone occurred a few times. Read coverage stops 3 residues before the CDR3 terminus; the germline J gene supplies the remainder. The chain employs TRBV19 and TRBJ1-1; D possibly corresponds to TRBD1 (5 bases). This CDR3 region has 15 residues. Germline CDR1 is LNHDA and CDR2 is SQIVND (reference sequence). The sequenced CDR3 bases are TGTGCCAGTAGTATAGTAGCCAGGGAGTACAATGAG. Encoded protein: CASSIVAREYNE. The entire CDR3 is CASSIVAREYNEAFF.

This clone showed up many times. The sequence runs out 3 residues before the end of the CDR3; the remainder is reconstructed from the germline J gene. The V and J genes are TRBV10-3 and TRBJ2-7; D perhaps matches TRBD1 (6 bases). The ends were cut back, 10 bases at V and 3 bases at J, with 13 bases in the middle. The CDR3 length is 12 residues. The germline V gene encodes CDR1 ENHRY and CDR2 SYGVKD. CDR3 protein: CATGDTDYEQYF. CDR3 DNA, as far as it was read: TGTGCCACCGGGGACACCGACTACGAG.

This clone was recorded at least ten times. The read stops 3 residues short of the end of the CDR3; the missing end is completed from the germline J gene. The chain uses TRBV5-4 and TRBJ2-7, with 7 nucleotides matching TRBD1. The V and J ends lost 2 bases and 4 bases, in that order; junction bases with no gene match: 6. The CDR3 contains 14 residues. Germline assignment: CDR1 SGHNT and CDR2 YYREEE (reference sequence). The DNA read from the CDR3 is TGTGCCAGCAGCTTCCCGGCAGGGGGTTACGAG. Translating it yields CASSFPAGGYE. The complete CDR3 reads CASSFPAGGYEQYF.

This clone was recorded at least ten times. The CDR3 end is not reached by the read, which stops 3 residues before it; the germline J gene fills it in. The J gene is TRBJ2-7, the V gene TRBV19; 11 positions agree with TRBD1. The CDR3 length is 15 residues. J lost 4 bases, V lost 3 bases, and 5 bases had no gene match. The V gene's germline CDR1 is LNHDA and CDR2 SQIVND (reference sequence). The covered CDR3 bases are TGTGCCAGTAGTATTAGCGGACAGGGGGCGTACGAG. Protein product: CASSISGQGAYE. The entire CDR3 reads CASSISGQGAYEQYF. The full variable domain, its missing parts supplied by reference TRBV19 and TRBJ2-7, is DGGITQSPKYLFRKEGQNVTLSCEQNLNHDAMYWYRQDPGQGLRLIYYSQIVNDFQKGDIAEGYSVSREKKESFPLTVTSAQKNPTAFYLCASSISGQGAYEQYFGPGTRLTVT.

This clone appeared many times. The sequence runs out 3 residues before the end of the CDR3; the remainder is reconstructed from the germline J gene. The V and J genes are TRBV20-1 and TRBJ2-6; possibly TRBD2 for D (5 bases). Germline V lookup: CDR1 DFQATT, CDR2 SNEGSKA (reference sequence). The CDR3 consists of 15 residues. V was shortened by 3 bases and J by 4 bases, with 13 bases between the two germline ends. CDR3 loop: CSASLGSGGANVLTF. The sequenced part of the CDR3 DNA is TGCAGTGCTAGCCTAGGCTCGGGGGGGGCCAACGTC.

This clone was counted at least ten times. The CDR3 end falls 3 residues outside the read, so it is completed with the germline J gene. The V gene is TRBV2, the J gene TRBJ1-1, with a weak D call TRBD1 (6 bases). Germline V lookup: CDR1 SNHLY, CDR2 FYNNEI. The CDR3 loop spans 13 amino acids. V gave up 6 bases and J gave up 1 base, with 9 bases separating them. Incomplete CDR3 DNA: TGTGCCAGCAGCGCGGGACAGAACACTGAA. Translation: CASSAGQNTE. The complete CDR3 sequence is CASSAGQNTEAFF. Looking up the rest from reference TRBV2 and TRBJ1-1 gives the full variable domain: EPEVTQTPSHQVTQMGQEVILRCVPISNHLYFYWYRQILGQKVEFLVSFYNNEISEKSEIFDDQFSVERPDGSNFTLKIRSTKLEDSAMYFCASSAGQNTEAFFGQGTRLTVV.

In its sample, this clone was seen many times. Sequencing ends 3 residues short of the CDR3 end; the germline J gene provides the rest. The rearrangement joins TRBV7-2 to TRBJ1-5; a possible D gene is TRBD1 (6 bases). Germline CDR1 SGHTA, CDR2 FQGNSA. This CDR3 contains 13 residues. Trimming took off 5 bases at V and 5 bases at J, with 10 bases between the two ends. CDR3 residues: CASSTTGYQPQHF. CDR3 bases read: TGTGCCAGCAGCACTACAGGGTATCAGCCC.

Only a few counts were recorded for this clone. The CDR3 is cut off 3 residues early in the read; its end comes from the germline J gene. The V gene is TRBV2, the J gene TRBJ1-2; D is unresolved. Germline assignment: CDR1 SNHLY and CDR2 FYNNEI. The CDR3 runs to 13 residues. V lost 0 bases, J lost 1 base, and 3 bases lay in between. Partial CDR3 DNA: TGTGCCAGCAGTGAAGCCCTTAACTATGGC. Translated, it gives CASSEALNYG. The whole CDR3 region reads CASSEALNYGYTF.

This clone came up many times. The read is 3 residues too short to cover the CDR3 end, so that end is filled in from the germline J gene. The chain has TRBV5-6 and TRBJ2-7; 10 bases line up with TRBD2. The germline V gene encodes CDR1 SGHDT and CDR2 YYEEEE. The CDR3 covers 14 residues. Trimming at V came to 5 bases and at J to 2 bases, leaving 4 bases not matched to a gene. The CDR3: CASSISGRPYEQYF. CDR3 DNA (partial): TGTGCCAGCAGTATTAGCGGGAGGCCCTACGAG.

This clone was seen a few times. The CDR3 end lies 3 residues beyond the end of the read and is filled in from the germline J gene. The chain joins TRBV7-3 to TRBJ1-2, with 8 positions matching TRBD1. Germline V lookup: CDR1 SGHTA, CDR2 FQGTGA. There are 15 residues in the CDR3. The sequenced part of the CDR3 DNA is TGTGCCAGCAGCAAAGGGGGGGACAGGTCCTACGAC. Its translation: CASSKGGDRSYD. The full CDR3 is CASSKGGDRSYDYTF.

The table lists this clone with many counts. CDR3 residues: CASSYGTSSYEQYF. The sequenced CDR3 bases are TGTGCCAGCAGTTACGGGACTAGCTCCTACGAG. J is TRBJ2-7 and V is TRBV6-2 or TRBV6-3; TRBD2 matches 8 bases. From the germline J gene comes the end of the CDR3, since the read stops 3 residues before it. There are 14 residues in the CDR3. J gave up 0 bases and V 2 bases, and 0 bases lay outside the gene matches. Germline loops: CDR1 MNHEY, CDR2 SVGEGT.

This clone occurred many times. The read ends 3 residues before the CDR3 terminus; that terminus is restored from the germline J gene. This rearrangement joins TRBV29-1 to TRBJ1-1, with D perhaps matching TRBD1 (6 bases). CDR1 is SQVTM, CDR2 ANQGSEA, per germline. This CDR3 spans 12 amino acids. The V end was cut by 2 bases, the J end by 4 bases, with 8 bases between. The CDR3 loop is CSVERGGTEAFF. Partial CDR3 DNA: TGCAGCGTTGAACGAGGGGGCACTGAA.

This clone was picked up many times. The read comes to an end 3 residues before the CDR3 does, leaving the germline J gene to fill in the end. The chain links TRBV7-6 to TRBJ1-4; weak D call: TRBD1 (6 bases). V gave up 0 bases and J gave up 8 bases, with 10 bases separating them. CDR1 is SGHVS and CDR2 is FNYEAQ in the germline V gene. The length of the CDR3 is 14 residues. The CDR3: CASSLAGAVEKLFF. The DNA read from the CDR3 is TGTGCCAGCAGCTTAGCGGGGGCAGTGGAAAAA. Combining the CDR3 with reference TRBV7-6 and TRBJ1-4 gives the whole variable domain GAGVSQSPRYKVTKRGQDVALRCDPISGHVSLYWYRQALGQGPEFLTYFNYEAQQDKSGLPNDRFSAERPEGSISTLTIQRTEQRDSAMYRCASSLAGAVEKLFFGSGTQLSVL.

In its sample, this clone was seen many times. Coverage ceases 3 residues before the CDR3 finishes, and the germline J gene fills in the end. This rearrangement joins TRBV7-2 to TRBJ1-1, with TRBD1 identical over 8 bases. There are 12 residues in the CDR3. Germline V CDR1 and CDR2: SGHTA, FQGNSA. Incomplete CDR3 DNA: TGTGCCAGCAGCTTAAACAGGGGGGAG. Residues: CASSLNRGE. The CDR3 in full is CASSLNRGEAFF.

This clone occurred many times. CDR3 DNA (partial): TGTGCCACGCTTCGACAGGGTGGTAAA. Its translation: CATLRQGGK. The entire CDR3 reads CATLRQGGKLFF. The chain employs TRBV19 and TRBJ1-4; 7 positions agree with TRBD1. The read ends 3 residues shy of where the CDR3 ends; the end is completed using the germline J gene. The CDR3 is 12 residues long. CDR1 and CDR2 from the germline V gene are LNHDA and SQIVND (reference sequence).

This clone was counted at least ten times. The DNA ends 3 residues before the CDR3 does, and the rest of the CDR3 is filled in from the germline J gene. The V and J genes are TRBV30 and TRBJ2-1; 11 nucleotides agree with TRBD2. Germline CDR1 GTSNPN, CDR2 SVGIG (reference sequence). The CDR3 length is 19 residues. The junction had 18 bases not matched to a gene; V was cut back by 5 bases and J by 3 bases. The part of the CDR3 DNA that was read is TGTGCCTGGGACTCTCATGCTTTAGCGGGAGGGCCTAACTACAATGAG. Translating it yields CAWDSHALAGGPNYNE. The full CDR3 protein reads CAWDSHALAGGPNYNEQFF. The full variable domain, its missing parts supplied by reference TRBV30 and TRBJ2-1, is SQTIHQWPATLVQPVGSPLSLECTVEGTSNPNLYWYRQAAGRGLQLLFYSVGIGQISSEVPQNLSASRPQDRQFILSSKKLLLSDSGFYLCAWDSHALAGGPNYNEQFFGPGTRLTVL.

In its sample, this clone was seen a few times. The observed sequence ends 3 residues before the CDR3 terminus, with the missing tail filled in from the germline J gene. The chain has TRBV11-2 and TRBJ1-4; D not certain. V lost 4 bases and J lost 8, with 14 bases in between. Per the germline V gene, CDR1 is SGHAT and CDR2 is FQNNGV. CDR3 length equals 14 residues. The CDR3 region is CASSSRTQNEKLFF. The part of the CDR3 DNA that was read is TGTGCCAGCAGCTCCCGTACGCAGAACGAAAAA.

This clone was counted many times. The CDR3 extends 3 residues past the end of the read, so its final part is completed from the germline J gene. This chain joins TRBV11-2 and TRBJ2-7; TRBD1 might be the D (6 bases). There are 15 residues in the CDR3. With 2 bases removed from V and 3 bases from J, the gap between germline ends came to 14 bases. The germline V gene encodes CDR1 SGHAT and CDR2 FQNNGV. The CDR3 bases that were read are TGTGCCAGCAGCTTACTTGGGACACCTCTCTACGAG. It is translated as CASSLLGTPLYE. The entire CDR3 protein reads CASSLLGTPLYEQYF.

This clone came up many times. The observed sequence ends 3 residues before the CDR3 terminus, with the missing tail filled in from the germline J gene. The chain couples TRBV19 to TRBJ2-1, with TRBD1 matching 9 bases. The V segment lost 5 bases and the J segment 2 bases; nucleotides outside the gene matches: 4. The CDR3 is 15 amino acids. Germline CDR1 LNHDA, CDR2 SQIVND (reference sequence). This CDR3 reads CASSLQGAPYNEQFF. The CDR3 DNA, read in part, is TGTGCCAGTAGTCTACAGGGGGCGCCCTACAATGAG.